Presented here are 9 T cell receptor beta chains from one specimen sequenced in a study of OX40 agonist ivuxolimab in advanced cancers. The assay was immunoSEQ multiplex PCR, and TCRdb's table has in-frame clones only and misses some. The data hold 45,000 to 55,000 clones, with 80% to 85% observed a single time. The specimen was CD4+ or CD8+ T cells sorted from blood, collected in a trial of the OX40 agonist ivuxolimab. These receptors all stem from an adult with an advanced solid tumor such as melanoma, head and neck, liver or kidney cancer.

This clone was seen just once. This chain links TRBV28 with TRBJ1-1; D ambiguous. The V gene lost 8 bases and the J gene lost 0 bases, with 7 bases spanning the gap. The CDR3 runs to 12 residues. Germline loops: CDR1 MDHEN, CDR2 SYDVKM. The chain's CDR3 is CASDHMNTEAFF. For the CDR3, the DNA is TGTGCCAGCGACCACATGAACACTGAAGCTTTCTTT.

The V and J genes are TRBV4-1 and TRBJ2-3, with D uncertain. The length of the CDR3 is 18 residues. The ends were cut back, 2 bases at V and 2 bases at J, with 20 bases in the middle. Germline CDR1 is MGHRA and CDR2 is YSYEKL. The CDR3 protein is CASSQMVTLPTHTDTQYF. DNA for the CDR3: TGCGCCAGCAGCCAAATGGTGACCTTACCCACGCACACAGATACGCAGTATTTT.

The V call is TRBV21-1, the J call TRBJ2-2; no check of the table's D call, TRBD1, against the DNA was made. TRBV21-1 is a pseudogene segment. The CDR3 spans 16 residues. The CDR3 sequence is CASSRRGGAQPGELFF. The CDR3 bases are TGTGCCAGCAGCAGAAGGGGTGGGGCTCAACCCGGGGAGCTGTTTTTT.

The chain carries TRBV6-5 and TRBJ2-1; TRBD2 aligns across 13 bases. V shed 4 bases and J 7 bases; nucleotides not matched to a gene: 4. CDR1 and CDR2 (germline): MNHEY, SVGAGI. The CDR3 extends over 15 amino acids. In DNA, the CDR3 is TGTGCCAGCAGTTTGCGACTAGCGGGAGGAAATGAGCAGTTCTTC. Protein: CASSLRLAGGNEQFF.

The rearrangement joins TRBV30 to TRBJ2-1, with 12 positions matching TRBD2. The J segment lost 5 bases and the V segment lost 3 bases, leaving 5 bases of the junction unmatched. The CDR3 contains 15 residues. The germline V gene has CDR1 GTSNPN and CDR2 SVGIG (reference sequence). The CDR3 protein is CAWSPLAGGHNEQFF. In DNA, the CDR3 is TGTGCCTGGAGCCCGCTAGCGGGAGGGCACAATGAGCAGTTCTTC.

The CDR3 here is CASSVVSYEQYF. As DNA, the CDR3 is TGTGCCAGCAGTGTCGTGAGTTACGAGCAGTACTTC. The chain links TRBV6-5 to TRBJ2-7; D remains ambiguous. The CDR3 consists of 12 residues. Germline CDR1 and CDR2: MNHEY and SVGAGI. V was clipped by 5 bases and J by 4 bases, with 9 bases between them.

V is TRBV18 and J is TRBJ1-2; 7 nucleotides line up with TRBD1. Germline V gives CDR1 KGHSH, CDR2 LQKENI. CDR3 length: 13 amino acids. V trimming: 6 bases; J trimming: 3 bases; junction bases outside the gene matches: 4. CDR3 loop: CASSPTGDYGYTF. CDR3 DNA sequence: TGTGCCAGCTCCCCCACAGGGGACTATGGCTACACCTTC.

Here the CDR3 reads CSVDGGTNEKLFF. The CDR3, as DNA: TGCAGCGTTGATGGCGGAACTAATGAAAAACTGTTTTTT. This sequence joins TRBV29-1 and TRBJ1-4; D uncertain. The germline V gene encodes CDR1 SQVTM and CDR2 ANQGSEA. The V end lost 3 bases, the J end lost 1 base, and 6 bases lay between the germline ends. This CDR3 contains 13 residues.

The gene calls are TRBV7-9 and TRBJ2-1, with D uncertain. The germline V and J ends were trimmed by 1 base and 3 bases, with 10 bases remaining between them. The CDR3 has 15 residues. The germline CDR1 and CDR2 sequences are SEHNR and FQNEAQ (reference sequence). The CDR3 loop is CASSLVGSLYNEQFF. DNA of the CDR3: TGTGCCAGCAGCTTAGTCGGCTCTCTCTACAATGAGCAGTTCTTC. The full variable domain, rest sourced from reference TRBV7-9 and TRBJ2-1, is DTGVSQNPRHKITKRGQNVTFRCDPISEHNRLYWYRQTLGQGPEFLTYFQNEAQLEKSRLLSDRFSAERPKGSFSTLEIQRTEQGDSAMYLCASSLVGSLYNEQFFGPGTRLTVL.